This T cell receptor (beta chain) was captured in a study of PD-1 blockade in classical Hodgkin lymphoma. Profiling relied on immunoSEQ multiplex PCR, and the TCRdb table lists in-frame clones only, not all of them. The profile covers 47,000 or so clones, with about three quarters appearing a single time and approximately 11% taken by the ten largest. As for this clone: As yet, its antigen is unknown.

The CDR3 spans 13 residues. V lost 1 base and J 3 bases, leaving 6 bases between the germline ends. Germline V gene lookup returns CDR1 SGHTA and CDR2 FQGTGA. With no exception, relapse followed autologous stem cell transplantation in all patients, and brentuximab vedotin exposure varied. Study conclusions and caveats: TCR diversity in CD4+, not CD8+, cells rose significantly by C4D1. Patients who responded completely had about the same baseline diversity as newly diagnosed patients. Exclusion was the outcome for patients who began nivolumab under 1 year after ASCT.

This sample comprised peripheral blood mononuclear cells (PBMCs), obtained at baseline. The sequence derives from a human donor with classical Hodgkin lymphoma. J is TRBJ2-5 and V is TRBV7-3; unclear D gene. CDR3 DNA: TGTGCCAGCAGCTTAAATAGGGAAGAGACCCAGTACTTC. Translating it yields CASSLNREETQYF.